This T cell receptor beta chain derives from a study of CD8+ T cells in alopecia areata. Whole-study context: The authors scored treated patients' severity by affected scalp percentage. Notes on the study in general: Throughout tofacitinib, many expanded lesional clones continued to persist in scalp and blood.

About this clone itself: Its cognate antigen is unknown.

Trimming cost V 5 bases and J 0 bases; bases outside gene matches: 16. This CDR3 contains 18 residues. Germline V CDR1 and CDR2: KGHSY, FQNENV. Treatment in this sample: oral pan-JAK inhibitor, 5-10 mg twice daily. cDNA reverse transcribed from extracted RNA served as the sequencing template. The repertoire was sequenced with immunoSEQ multiplex PCR; TCRdb's copy has only in-frame clones and lacks some. The sample contains 110,000 or so clones, approximately 52% of which appear only once. This chain uses TRBV16 with TRBJ2-7, with 7 bases aligning to TRBD1. This specimen was CD8+ T cells sorted from blood, taken at week 4, from a patient treated with tofacitinib. This TCR derives from a human donor with alopecia areata. In nucleotides, the CDR3 is TGTGCCAGCAGCGTAAAGTCATGGGACAGCGATATCTCCTACGAGCAGTACTTC. It translates to CASSVKSWDSDISYEQYF.